What follows are 16 T cell receptor beta chains derived from one specimen sequenced in a study of blood T cell repertoires in COVID-19. Profiling relied on immunoSEQ multiplex PCR, and the TCRdb table lists in-frame clones only, not all of them. The sample contains more than 200,000 clones, around 87% of which appear only once. The specimen was PBMCs or T cells enriched from blood (not recorded which). These receptors were collected from a man aged 25-45 years in a cohort exposed to, infected with or recovered from COVID-19 (not recorded which).

V is TRBV19 and J is TRBJ1-1; possible D gene TRBD1, 5 bases. V lost 10 bases and J lost 1, with 16 bases in between. The germline CDR1 and CDR2 sequences are LNHDA and SQIVND (reference sequence). The CDR3 contains 14 residues. This CDR3 is CATLPRQRNTEAFF. CDR3 nucleotide sequence: TGTGCCACTTTACCCAGACAGCGGAACACTGAAGCTTTCTTT.

V is TRBV7-2 and J is TRBJ2-1; D perhaps matches TRBD1 (6 bases). The germline gives CDR1 SGHTA, CDR2 FQGNSA. There are 15 residues in the CDR3. V was pared by 2 bases and J by 0 bases, with 8 bases between. In DNA, the CDR3 is TGTGCCAGCAGCTTATCGACAGGCTCCTACAATGAGCAGTTCTTC. Protein sequence: CASSLSTGSYNEQFF.

The rearrangement uses TRBV19 and TRBJ2-1; the match to TRBD2 covers 10 bases. Germline V gene data show CDR1 as LNHDA and CDR2 as SQIVND (reference sequence). Unmatched junction bases numbered 11, after V lost 5 bases and J lost 4 bases. The CDR3 has 17 amino acids. CDR3 sequence (DNA): TGTGCCAGTAGTGACCTACTGGGACTAGCGCTGTACAATGAGCAGTTCTTC. Encoded protein: CASSDLLGLALYNEQFF.

The chain is built from TRBV29-1 and TRBJ1-1, with unresolved D. V was trimmed by 3 bases and J by 1 base, leaving 6 bases between them. Germline V gene data show CDR1 as SQVTM and CDR2 as ANQGSEA. This CDR3 comprises 12 residues. DNA for the CDR3: TGCAGCGTTGACTACGGGAACACTGAAGCTTTCTTT. Its translation: CSVDYGNTEAFF.

The V call is TRBV21-1, the J call TRBJ2-7; the table assigns TRBD1, which was not confirmed against the DNA. TRBV21-1 is assigned pseudogene status. There are 17 residues in the CDR3. For the CDR3, the DNA is TGTGCCAGCAGCAAAGAGGAGGGAGACAGGGCCTCCTACGAGCAGTACTTC. It codes for CASSKEEGDRASYEQYF.

This clone was picked up one time. This chain links TRBV5-8 with TRBJ2-7; D is perhaps TRBD2 (5 bases). Germline loops: CDR1 SGHTS, CDR2 YDEGEE. This CDR3 region has 12 residues. The V end was cut by 3 bases, the J end by 7 bases, with 11 bases between. The DNA of the CDR3 is TGTGCCAGCAGCTCGCCACTAGGAGAGCAGTACTTC. The encoded protein is CASSSPLGEQYF.

The chain has TRBV7-2 and TRBJ1-5, with a tentative D call TRBD1 (6 bases). Deletions cut 2 bases from V and 0 bases from J, with 8 bases between. In germline, CDR1 is SGHTA, CDR2 FQGNSA. The CDR3 is made up of 15 amino acids. DNA of the CDR3: TGTGCCAGCAGCTTAACAGGGAGTAGCAATCAGCCCCAGCATTTT. Translated, it gives CASSLTGSSNQPQHF.

This clone occurred a few times. This sequence joins TRBV27 and TRBJ1-2; 8 nucleotides match TRBD1. The CDR3 is made up of 16 amino acids. The V and J ends lost 0 bases and 5 bases, in that order; junction bases with no gene match: 8. Germline V gene sequence: CDR1 MNHEY, CDR2 SMNVEV (reference sequence). As DNA, the CDR3 is TGTGCCAGCAGTTTATCTGGGCAGGGGGCGCTTTATGGCTACACCTTC. Its translation: CASSLSGQGALYGYTF.

This clone was detected a few times. V and J are TRBV27 and TRBJ2-1; TRBD1 aligns across 7 bases. Per the germline V gene, CDR1 is MNHEY and CDR2 is SMNVEV (reference sequence). V lost 5 bases to trimming and J lost 0 bases; unmatched junction nucleotides: 16. The CDR3 runs 19 residues. The CDR3 nucleotides are TGTGCCAGCAGTCCTTACGGCATTATGACAGGGTCCTCCTACAATGAGCAGTTCTTC. This codes for CASSPYGIMTGSSYNEQFF.

Only a few counts were recorded for this clone. The CDR3 coding sequence is TGCGCCAGCAGCTTCGATACGGGTGTTTCATATGGCTACACCTTC. Its protein is CASSFDTGVSYGYTF. The gene calls are TRBV5-1 and TRBJ1-2; D is unresolved. The CDR3 is made up of 15 amino acids. The V and J ends lost 2 bases and 5 bases respectively, with 16 bases between them. CDR1 and CDR2 from the germline V gene are SGHRS and YFSETQ.

The chain is built from TRBV28 and TRBJ2-7; D is unclear. V lost 4 bases and J 7 bases, leaving 14 bases between the germline ends. In germline, CDR1 is MDHEN, CDR2 SYDVKM. This CDR3 has 13 amino acids. The CDR3 region is CASSSAPPVEQYF. The CDR3 DNA sequence: TGTGCCAGCAGTTCCGCCCCTCCAGTGGAGCAGTACTTC.

This clone was seen only a few times. The chain links TRBV11-2 to TRBJ2-7, with 7 bases matching TRBD2. J gave up 3 bases and V 4 bases, and 12 bases lay outside the gene matches. The CDR3 runs to 16 residues. The germline V gene has CDR1 SGHAT and CDR2 FQNNGV. As DNA, the CDR3 is TGTGCCAGCAGCTCCCCCTGGACTAGGGGTGTCTACGAGCAGTACTTC. This sequence encodes CASSSPWTRGVYEQYF.

The chain carries TRBV2 and TRBJ2-7; no clear D. The CDR3 extends over 14 amino acids. The V and J ends lost 2 bases and 1 base respectively, with 9 bases between them. Looked up from germline, CDR1 is SNHLY and CDR2 is FYNNEI. The DNA for the CDR3 is TGTGCCAGCAGTGAACCGAGACTTTCCTACGAGCAGTACTTC. Protein sequence: CASSEPRLSYEQYF. The complete variable domain, with remaining parts taken from reference TRBV2 and TRBJ2-7, reads EPEVTQTPSHQVTQMGQEVILRCVPISNHLYFYWYRQILGQKVEFLVSFYNNEISEKSEIFDDQFSVERPDGSNFTLKIRSTKLEDSAMYFCASSEPRLSYEQYFGPGTRLTVT.

This chain links TRBV25-1 with TRBJ2-5, with 7 positions matching TRBD2. The J segment lost 5 bases and the V segment lost 3 bases, leaving 9 bases of the junction unmatched. This CDR3 comprises 15 residues. Germline assignment: CDR1 MGHDK and CDR2 SYGVNS. CDR3 region: CASSDVREVEETQYF. In DNA form, the CDR3 reads TGTGCCAGCAGTGATGTACGGGAGGTCGAGGAGACCCAGTACTTC.

The chain employs TRBV6-4 and TRBJ1-2; TRBD1 agrees at 7 bases. V shed 6 bases and J 4 bases; nucleotides not matched to a gene: 5. The germline V gene encodes CDR1 MRHNA and CDR2 SNTAGT. This CDR3 is built from 13 residues. This CDR3 is CASSQGGSYGYTF. The DNA for the CDR3 is TGTGCCAGCAGCCAAGGGGGCAGCTATGGCTACACCTTC.

This sequence joins TRBV6-6 and TRBJ2-5, with no clear D. CDR3 length: 14 amino acids. V was shortened by 0 bases and J by 5 bases, with 10 bases between the two germline ends. Germline CDR1 and CDR2: MNHNY and SVGAGI (reference sequence). The DNA for the CDR3 is TGTGCCAGCAGTTACTCGGCAGGCAGGGAGACCCAGTACTTC. This sequence encodes CASSYSAGRETQYF.